These T cell receptor beta chains were read from a single sample in a study of T cells after yellow fever vaccination. Via MiXCR, TCRdb re-called the 5' RACE reads, giving one row per CDR3 protein. The sample shows hundreds of thousands of distinct CDR3 sequences, over 15% of them seen only once. The source was PBMCs, collected 15 days after the yellow fever booster vaccination. The receptors shown here come from a man aged 30 to 45 who received the YFV17D yellow fever vaccine. CDR3s include the opening cysteine and the closing phenylalanine or tryptophan. The D gene is left open where the match is weak. Rows may omit the clone size; those that give it use once, few, many or a size class.

v_gene	d_gene	j_gene	abundance	len	CDR3nt	CDR3aa
TRBV29-1	NA	TRBJ1-1	NA	12	TGCAGCGTTTCCTCGATGGACACTGAAGCTTTCTTT	CSVSSMDTEAFF
TRBV21-1	NA	TRBJ2-5	few	14	TGTGCCAGCAGCAAAGCAGGGGGGGTCGGGACCCAGTACTTC	CASSKAGGVGTQYF
TRBV9	NA	TRBJ2-7	few	14	TGTGCCAGCAGCGTAAGCCTGGAGGGCTACGAGCAGTACTTC	CASSVSLEGYEQYF
TRBV7-3	TRBD1	TRBJ2-1	NA	16	TGTGCCAGCAGCTTAAACAGGGGGATGGGGACGGGTGAGCAGTTCTTC	CASSLNRGMGTGEQFF
TRBV15	NA	TRBJ2-2	few	17	TGTGCCACCGGTCCTACGAGGGGCAGACCGGGTCCAGGGGAGCTGTTTTTT	CATGPTRGRPGPGELFF
TRBV9	TRBD2	TRBJ2-1	few	14	TGTGCCAGCAGCGTATACCCTAGCGGGAGCGAGCAGTTCTTC	CASSVYPSGSEQFF
TRBV9	NA	TRBJ2-7	NA	13	TGTGCCAGCAGCGTAGGCCCGGGCGGCGAGCAGTACTTC	CASSVGPGGEQYF
TRBV3-1	TRBD1	TRBJ2-7	few	15	TGTGCCAGCAGCCAATGGGGACAGGGTAAGAACGAGCAGTACTTC	CASSQWGQGKNEQYF
TRBV5-1	NA	TRBJ2-7	NA	16	TGCGCCAGCAGCTTGGATCCGGGGAAGGGATTCTACGAGCAGTACTTC	CASSLDPGKGFYEQYF
TRBV29-1	NA	TRBJ2-7	NA	13	TGCAGCGGCTCCCGGGACTCGTCCTACGAGCAGTACTTC	CSGSRDSSYEQYF
TRBV10-3	TRBD2	TRBJ2-3	few	13	TGTGCCCTAGGTAGCGGGAGCACAGATACGCAGTATTTT	CALGSGSTDTQYF
TRBV20-1	NA	TRBJ2-1	few	15	TGCAGTGCCGCGGGGATTAGCGGAGCCTACAATGAGCAGTTCTTC	CSAAGISGAYNEQFF
TRBV12-3/TRBV12-4	TRBD1	TRBJ1-1	NA	14	TGTGCCAGCAGAGTACAGGGGGGTGGGACTGAAGCTTTCTTT	CASRVQGGGTEAFF
TRBV5-1	NA	TRBJ2-7	NA	16	TGCGCCAGCAGCTTGGATTCAGCCATGGTTTTCTACGAGCAGTACTTC	CASSLDSAMVFYEQYF
TRBV28	TRBD2	TRBJ2-1	NA	14	TGTGCCAGCAGTTCTAGCGGGCCCCCAGGGGAGCAGTTCTTC	CASSSSGPPGEQFF
TRBV7-2	NA	TRBJ2-1	NA	13	TGTGCCAGCAGCTTATCGGGTCGGAATGAGCAGTTCTTC	CASSLSGRNEQFF
TRBV20-1	NA	TRBJ2-3	NA	15	TGCAGTGCTAGTCAGAACGGGGCCGGCACAGATACGCAGTATTTT	CSASQNGAGTDTQYF
TRBV5-1	TRBD1	TRBJ2-7	NA	14	TGCGCCAGCAGTTCCGGGACAGGGGTCTACGAGCAGTACTTC	CASSSGTGVYEQYF
TRBV5-4	TRBD2	TRBJ2-7	NA	15	TGTGCCAGCTACCGCGGGGGGCGGGAGCCCTTCGAGCAGTACTTC	CASYRGGREPFEQYF
TRBV7-2	TRBD1	TRBJ1-5	NA	16	TGTGCCAGCAGCTCCCAGACAGGGGCCCTCAATCAGCCCCAGCATTTT	CASSSQTGALNQPQHF
TRBV6-2/TRBV6-3	NA	TRBJ2-7	NA	14	TGTGCCAGCAGTTACTTTGGGACATCCTACGAGCAGTACTTC	CASSYFGTSYEQYF
TRBV7-6	NA	TRBJ2-7	NA	15	TGTGCCAGCAGCTTACAGGCAGGGGAACCCTACGAGCAGTACTTC	CASSLQAGEPYEQYF
TRBV16	NA	TRBJ1-2	NA	14	TGTGCCAGCAGCCAATCTGCCGGCCTCTATGGCTACACCTTC	CASSQSAGLYGYTF
TRBV7-3	TRBD2	TRBJ2-1	many	16	TGTGCCAGCAGCTTAAGGGGGGGGAGCTCCTACAATGAGCAGTTCTTC	CASSLRGGSSYNEQFF
TRBV5-4	NA	TRBJ2-6	NA	17	TGTGCCAGCAGCTTTTTGGCAGGCCTCTCTGGGGCCAACGTCCTGACTTTC	CASSFLAGLSGANVLTF
TRBV15	NA	TRBJ2-1	NA	15	TGTGCCACCAGCAGAGAAATAACAAGGGGCAATGAGCAGTTCTTC	CATSREITRGNEQFF
TRBV20-1	NA	TRBJ1-2	few	14	TGCAGTGCTAGAGTTCCGGGTCCTTCCTATGGCTACACCTTC	CSARVPGPSYGYTF